Below, 20 T cell receptor beta chains from the same sample are listed, as sequenced in a study of blood T cell repertoires in COVID-19. The method was immunoSEQ multiplex PCR; TCRdb's version includes in-frame clones alone and lacks a portion of them. The sample records around 200,000 clones, approximately 85% being singletons. Material for sequencing was peripheral blood. The receptors here all came from a woman aged 80 or over with acute or convalescent COVID-19.

As concerns this clone: At one end the junction does not follow the germline gene, possibly because of a read error. CDR3 DNA sequence: TGTGCCAGCAGAGAAGTAGGGGCTCAGCCCCAGCATTTT. This gives the protein CASREVGAQPQHF. This rearrangement joins TRBV6-1 to TRBJ1-5; perhaps TRBD1 as D (5 bases). The CDR3 is 13 residues long. Germline assignment: CDR1 MNHNS and CDR2 SASEGT.

The chain joins TRBV7-2 to TRBJ2-2; 9 bases agree with TRBD1. This CDR3 is built from 16 residues. Germline V gives CDR1 SGHTA, CDR2 FQGNSA. Unmatched junction bases numbered 8, after V lost 4 bases and J lost 5 bases. Here the CDR3 DNA reads TGTGCCAGCAGCTCCGGGCTGGGGACAGGGACCGGGGAGCTGTTTTTT. It codes for CASSSGLGTGTGELFF.

The rearrangement uses TRBV25-1 and TRBJ2-7; D is perhaps TRBD1 (5 bases). V lost 6 bases to trimming and J lost 0 bases, with 15 bases between them. The CDR3 is made up of 15 amino acids. CDR1 is MGHDK, CDR2 SYGVNS, per germline. The CDR3 loop reads CASREAGFSSYEQYF. The CDR3, as DNA: TGTGCCAGCAGGGAAGCAGGGTTTAGCTCCTACGAGCAGTACTTC.

This chain joins TRBV2 and TRBJ1-1; 10 bases match TRBD1. Per the germline V gene, CDR1 is SNHLY and CDR2 is FYNNEI. Trimming took 6 bases from V and 4 from J; bases not matched to a gene: 8. The length of the CDR3 is 15 residues. The CDR3 here is CASRGDRGRTTEAFF. The CDR3 bases are TGTGCCAGCAGGGGGGACAGGGGTCGTACCACTGAAGCTTTCTTT.

This clone was detected once. The chain links TRBV5-1 to TRBJ2-3; 8 nucleotides line up with TRBD2. Germline assignment: CDR1 SGHRS and CDR2 YFSETQ. The CDR3 loop spans 15 amino acids. The V segment lost 0 bases and the J segment 4 bases; nucleotides outside the gene matches: 4. The CDR3 DNA reads TGCGCCAGCAGCTTGGAGGCTAGCGGGCCAGATACGCAGTATTTT. This sequence encodes CASSLEASGPDTQYF.

J is TRBJ1-5 and V is TRBV7-2, with D perhaps matching TRBD1 (5 bases). CDR1 and CDR2 from the germline V gene are SGHTA and FQGNSA. V was shortened by 4 bases and J by 6 bases, with 10 bases between the two germline ends. The CDR3 contains 13 residues. CDR3 DNA: TGTGCCAGCAGCTCCCGGGGGGGTCAGCCCCAGCATTTT. The encoded protein is CASSSRGGQPQHF.

This clone has only a few counts. The chain recombines TRBV27 with TRBJ2-7; 10 bases map to TRBD1. The CDR3 is 15 amino acids. V shed 6 bases and J 5 bases; nucleotides not matched to a gene: 10. Germline V gives CDR1 MNHEY, CDR2 SMNVEV (reference sequence). The chain's CDR3 is CASRETGGAPHEQYF. The CDR3 region has the DNA TGTGCCAGCAGAGAGACAGGGGGCGCCCCCCACGAGCAGTACTTC.

This clone has more than one count but fewer than ten. The chain carries TRBV5-1 and TRBJ2-2, with 7 bases matching TRBD2. V was pared by 3 bases and J by 2 bases, with 13 bases of the junction left unmatched. The germline CDR1 and CDR2 sequences are SGHRS and YFSETQ. This CDR3 has 18 amino acids. Here the CDR3 reads CASSSPLGAGANTGELFF. For the CDR3, the DNA is TGCGCCAGCAGCTCCCCCCTTGGGGCGGGAGCTAACACCGGGGAGCTGTTTTTT.

The rearrangement joins TRBV5-1 to TRBJ2-2; 8 bases are a match to TRBD2. Germline trimming cut 1 base from V and 7 bases from J; bases unmatched to any gene: 15. Germline V gene data show CDR1 as SGHRS and CDR2 as YFSETQ. The CDR3 runs 18 residues. This chain's CDR3 is CASSLRREGPLGNGELFF. CDR3 DNA: TGCGCCAGCAGCTTGAGACGGGAGGGCCCTTTGGGGAACGGGGAGCTGTTTTTT.

J is TRBJ1-2 and V is TRBV5-1; maybe TRBD1 (6 bases). CDR1 SGHRS and CDR2 YFSETQ come from the germline V gene. Trimming cost V 3 bases and J 0 bases, with 15 bases left between them. The CDR3 is 16 amino acids. For the CDR3, the DNA is TGCGCCAGCAGCTCCCGGGAGGGGGGAGCTAACTATGGCTACACCTTC. It is translated as CASSSREGGANYGYTF.

This chain joins TRBV5-1 and TRBJ2-7; D may be TRBD1 (5 bases). Germline CDR1 SGHRS, CDR2 YFSETQ. The CDR3 sequence is 14 residues long. Between the trimmed V and J ends, which lost 0 bases and 2 bases, there was a span of 9 bases. Here the CDR3 reads CASSLGQGPYEQYF. The CDR3 DNA reads as TGCGCCAGCAGCTTGGGGCAGGGTCCCTACGAGCAGTACTTC.

The J gene is TRBJ1-4, the V gene TRBV5-1; maybe TRBD1 (6 bases). Between the trimmed V and J ends, which lost 2 bases and 2 bases, there was a span of 10 bases. Germline CDR1 and CDR2: SGHRS and YFSETQ. CDR3 length: 15 amino acids. The CDR3: CASSLGTMTNEKLFF. CDR3 coding DNA: TGCGCCAGCAGCTTAGGGACAATGACTAATGAAAAACTGTTTTTT.

This clone was observed a single time. V is TRBV5-1 and J is TRBJ2-1; a possible D gene is TRBD2 (6 bases). This CDR3 has 16 amino acids. The germline V gene has CDR1 SGHRS and CDR2 YFSETQ. Trimming took 4 bases from V and 8 from J, leaving 22 bases between them. CDR3 in amino acids: CASSTDYPPSPYEQFF. The CDR3 nucleotides read TGCGCCAGCAGCACGGACTATCCCCCCTCCCCATATGAGCAGTTCTTC.

The chain is built from TRBV3-1 (or the pseudogene TRBV3-2) and TRBJ2-7; D may be TRBD2 (7 bases). Germline-derived CDR1 and CDR2 are LGHDT and YNNKEL (reference sequence). The CDR3 consists of 15 residues. Between the trimmed V and J ends, which lost 0 bases and 7 bases, there was a span of 16 bases. The CDR3 protein is CASSQDPVGGREQYF. For the CDR3, the DNA is TGTGCCAGCAGCCAAGATCCAGTGGGGGGGCGAGAGCAGTACTTC.

This clone has a single count. The chain joins TRBV12-3 or TRBV12-4 to TRBJ1-1; D not certain. The length of the CDR3 is 13 residues. V was pared by 5 bases and J by 4 bases, with 11 bases between. The CDR3 nucleotides are TGTGCCAGCAGTCCCTTACGGGTCACTGAAGCTTTCTTT. Its protein product is CASSPLRVTEAFF.

This clone showed up just once. The genes are TRBV15 and TRBJ1-6; 9 nucleotides line up with TRBD1. Per the germline V gene, CDR1 is LNHNV and CDR2 is YYDKDF (reference sequence). Losses at the gene ends were 3 bases for V and 7 bases for J; bases not matched to a gene: 7. This CDR3 spans 16 amino acids. CDR3: CATSSVGQGFNSPLHF. The CDR3 DNA reads as TGTGCCACCAGCAGCGTGGGACAGGGATTCAATTCACCCCTCCACTTT.

The chain carries TRBV14 and TRBJ1-1; possibly TRBD1 for D (5 bases). There are 14 residues in the CDR3. Germline V lookup: CDR1 SGHDN, CDR2 FVKESK. The V end lost 3 bases, the J end lost 4 bases, and 12 bases lay between the germline ends. CDR3 residues: CASSHEAGGTEAFF. The CDR3 DNA is TGTGCCAGCAGCCACGAGGCCGGGGGCACTGAAGCTTTCTTT.

The chain combines TRBV12-3 or TRBV12-4 with TRBJ2-3; D may be TRBD1 (5 bases). V lost 3 bases, J lost 2 bases, and 6 bases lay in between. The CDR3 covers 13 residues. CDR3 region: CASSFRDTDTQYF. The CDR3 DNA reads as TGTGCCAGCAGTTTCAGGGACACAGATACGCAGTATTTT.

V gene TRBV12-3 or TRBV12-4 combines with J gene TRBJ2-2; D is unclear. The length of the CDR3 is 13 residues. The V end was cut by 6 bases, the J end by 7 bases, with 12 bases between. The DNA for the CDR3 is TGTGCCAGCAGCTTACGGGTGGACGGGGAGCTGTTTTTT. Its translation: CASSLRVDGELFF.

The rearrangement uses TRBV9 and TRBJ1-2; TRBD1 is a possible D gene (5 bases). The V end was cut by 3 bases, the J end by 7 bases, with 19 bases between. The CDR3 runs 15 residues. Germline V gene data show CDR1 as SGDLS and CDR2 as YYNGEE. As DNA, the CDR3 is TGTGCCAGCAGCGCGGGAGGGGAGGATACGGGTGGCTACACCTTC. This translates into CASSAGGEDTGGYTF.